This T cell receptor beta chain was sequenced for a study of Graves' ophthalmopathy and Graves' hyperthyroidism. Notes on this clonotype: Its antigen remains unidentified.

Clinical symptoms, serum thyroxine, TRAb, thyroid ultrasound and orbital computed tomography were relied on for diagnosis. Study-wide findings and caveats: Blood samples also showed most expanded thyroid clonotypes exceeding 0.001 frequency. The model reached around 64% sensitivity and roughly 72% specificity for predicting ophthalmopathy progression.

Researchers took RNA transcripts and amplified TCR beta CDR3 regions from them. Second-round multiplex PCR came after a first-round RT-PCR that employed HTBI primers. Via MiXCR, TCRdb re-called the multiplex PCR reads, giving one row per CDR3 protein. The profile shows around 660,000 distinct CDR3 sequences, approximately 39% of them singletons. Germline CDR1 WSHSY, CDR2 SAAADI. This CDR3 region has 14 residues. Trimming removed 4 bases from V and 5 bases from J; junction bases left unmatched: 7. This clonotype originated in an adult man with Graves' ophthalmopathy. Sample: peripheral blood. The J gene is TRBJ2-5, the V gene TRBV10-2; 7 nucleotides line up with TRBD1. CDR3 protein: CASSGQGEWETQYF. The CDR3 coding sequence is TGCGCCAGCAGTGGACAGGGAGAGTGGGAGACCCAGTACTTC.